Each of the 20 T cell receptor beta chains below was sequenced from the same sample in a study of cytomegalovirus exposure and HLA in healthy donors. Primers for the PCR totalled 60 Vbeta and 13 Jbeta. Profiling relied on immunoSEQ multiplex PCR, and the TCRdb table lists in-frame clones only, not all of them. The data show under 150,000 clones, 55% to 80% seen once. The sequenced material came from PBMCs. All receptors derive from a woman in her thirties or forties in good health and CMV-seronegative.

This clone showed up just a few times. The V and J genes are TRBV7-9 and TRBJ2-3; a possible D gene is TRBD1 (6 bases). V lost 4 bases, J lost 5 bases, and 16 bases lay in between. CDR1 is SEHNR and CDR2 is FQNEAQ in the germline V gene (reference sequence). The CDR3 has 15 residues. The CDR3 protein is CASSSRAGVLDTQYF. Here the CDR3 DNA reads TGTGCCAGCAGCTCCCGAGCAGGGGTGTTAGATACGCAGTATTTT.

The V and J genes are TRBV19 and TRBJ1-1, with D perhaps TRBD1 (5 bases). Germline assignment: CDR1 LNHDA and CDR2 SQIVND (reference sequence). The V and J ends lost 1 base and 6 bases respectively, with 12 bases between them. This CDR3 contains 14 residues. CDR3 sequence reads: CASSIGGIPPEAFF. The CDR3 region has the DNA TGTGCCAGTAGTATAGGGGGCATCCCACCTGAAGCTTTCTTT.

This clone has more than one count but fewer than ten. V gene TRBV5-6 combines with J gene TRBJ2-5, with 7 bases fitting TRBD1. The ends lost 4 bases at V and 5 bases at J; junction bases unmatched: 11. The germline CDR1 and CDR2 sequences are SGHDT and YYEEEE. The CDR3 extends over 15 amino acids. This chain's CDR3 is CASSLPTGKIETQYF. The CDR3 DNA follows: TGTGCCAGCAGCCTACCGACAGGGAAGATTGAGACCCAGTACTTC.

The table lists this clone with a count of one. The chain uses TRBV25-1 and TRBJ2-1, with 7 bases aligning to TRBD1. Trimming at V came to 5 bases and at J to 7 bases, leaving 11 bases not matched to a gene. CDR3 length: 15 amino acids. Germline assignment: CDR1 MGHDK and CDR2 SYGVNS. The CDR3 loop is CASSPQGGLKNEQFF. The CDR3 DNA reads TGTGCCAGCAGTCCCCAAGGGGGCCTTAAAAATGAGCAGTTCTTC.

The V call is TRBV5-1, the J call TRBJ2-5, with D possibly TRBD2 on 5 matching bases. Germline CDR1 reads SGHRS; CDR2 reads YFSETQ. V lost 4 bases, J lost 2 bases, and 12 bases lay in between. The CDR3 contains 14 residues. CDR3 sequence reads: CASSPGLVQETQYF. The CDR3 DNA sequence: TGCGCCAGCAGCCCAGGACTTGTTCAAGAGACCCAGTACTTC.

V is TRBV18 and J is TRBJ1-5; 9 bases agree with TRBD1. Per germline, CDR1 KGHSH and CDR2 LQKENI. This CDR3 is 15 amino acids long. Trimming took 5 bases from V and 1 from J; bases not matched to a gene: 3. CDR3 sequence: CASSLQGASNQPQHF. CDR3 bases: TGTGCCAGCTCATTACAGGGGGCGAGCAATCAGCCCCAGCATTTT.

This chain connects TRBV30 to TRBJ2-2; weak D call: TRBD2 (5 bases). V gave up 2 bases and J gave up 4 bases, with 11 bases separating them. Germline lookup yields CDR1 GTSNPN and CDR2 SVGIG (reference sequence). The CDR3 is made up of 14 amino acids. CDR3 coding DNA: TGTGCCTGGAGTATCATAGCGCCCACCGGGGAGCTGTTTTTT. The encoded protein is CAWSIIAPTGELFF.

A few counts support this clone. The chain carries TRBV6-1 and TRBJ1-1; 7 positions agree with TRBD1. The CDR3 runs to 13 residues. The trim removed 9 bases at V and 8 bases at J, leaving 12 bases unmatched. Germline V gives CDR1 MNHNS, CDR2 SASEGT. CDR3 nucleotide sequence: TGTGCCAGTACCCAGGGGGAGGAAGCCGAAGCTTTCTTT. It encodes CASTQGEEAEAFF.

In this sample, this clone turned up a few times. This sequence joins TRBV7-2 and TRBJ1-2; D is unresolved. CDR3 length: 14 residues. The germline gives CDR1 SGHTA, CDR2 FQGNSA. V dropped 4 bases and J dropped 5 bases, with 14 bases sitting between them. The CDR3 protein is CASSSGPSGYGYTF. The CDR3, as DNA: TGTGCCAGCAGCTCCGGACCTTCGGGGTATGGCTACACCTTC.

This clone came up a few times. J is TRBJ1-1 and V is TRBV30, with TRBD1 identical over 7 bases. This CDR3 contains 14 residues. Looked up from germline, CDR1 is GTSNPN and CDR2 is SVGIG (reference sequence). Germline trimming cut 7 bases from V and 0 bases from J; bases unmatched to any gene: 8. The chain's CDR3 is CAFSPGQLNTEAFF. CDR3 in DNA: TGTGCCTTTTCTCCGGGACAGCTGAACACTGAAGCTTTCTTT.

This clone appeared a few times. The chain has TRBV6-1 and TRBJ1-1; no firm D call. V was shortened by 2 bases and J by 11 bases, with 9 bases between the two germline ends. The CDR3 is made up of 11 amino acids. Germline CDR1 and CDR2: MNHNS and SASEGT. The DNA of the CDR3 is TGTGCCAGCAGTGAAAGTCTACCGGCTTTCTTT. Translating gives CASSESLPAFF.

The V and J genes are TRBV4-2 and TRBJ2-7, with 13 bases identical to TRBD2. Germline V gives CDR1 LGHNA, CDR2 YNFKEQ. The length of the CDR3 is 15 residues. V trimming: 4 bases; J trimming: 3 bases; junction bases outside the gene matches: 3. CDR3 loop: CASSLGTSGNYEQYF. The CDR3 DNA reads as TGTGCCAGCAGCCTCGGGACTAGCGGGAACTACGAGCAGTACTTC.

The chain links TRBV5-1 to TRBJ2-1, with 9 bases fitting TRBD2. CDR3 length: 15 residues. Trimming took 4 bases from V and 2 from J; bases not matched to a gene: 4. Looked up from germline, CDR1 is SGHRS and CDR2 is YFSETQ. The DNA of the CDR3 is TGCGCCAGCAGCCTGACTAGCGGTACCTACAATGAGCAGTTCTTC. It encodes CASSLTSGTYNEQFF.

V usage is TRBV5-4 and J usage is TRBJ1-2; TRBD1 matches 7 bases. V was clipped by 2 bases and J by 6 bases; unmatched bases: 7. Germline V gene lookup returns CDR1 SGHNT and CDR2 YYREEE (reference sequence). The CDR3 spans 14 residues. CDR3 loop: CASSLDRALHGYTF. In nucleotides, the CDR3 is TGTGCCAGCAGCTTAGACAGGGCACTCCATGGCTACACCTTC.

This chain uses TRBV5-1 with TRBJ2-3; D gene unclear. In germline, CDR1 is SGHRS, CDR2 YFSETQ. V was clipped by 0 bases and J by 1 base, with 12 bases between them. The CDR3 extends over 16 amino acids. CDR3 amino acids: CASSLAPSDGTDTQYF. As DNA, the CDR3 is TGCGCCAGCAGCTTGGCCCCAAGCGACGGCACAGATACGCAGTATTTT.

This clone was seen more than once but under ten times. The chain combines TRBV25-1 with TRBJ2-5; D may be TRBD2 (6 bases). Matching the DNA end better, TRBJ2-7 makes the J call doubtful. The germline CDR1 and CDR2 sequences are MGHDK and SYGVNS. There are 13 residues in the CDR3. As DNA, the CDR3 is TGTGCCAGCAGGGCGGGATTCTCCTACGAGCAGTACTTC. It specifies CASRAGFSYEQYF.

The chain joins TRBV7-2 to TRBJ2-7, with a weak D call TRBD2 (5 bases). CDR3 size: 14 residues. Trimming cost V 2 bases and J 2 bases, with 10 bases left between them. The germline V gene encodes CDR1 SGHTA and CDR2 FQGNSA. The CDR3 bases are TGTGCCAGCAGCTTAAGCGGAGATACCTACGAGCAGTACTTC. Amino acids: CASSLSGDTYEQYF.

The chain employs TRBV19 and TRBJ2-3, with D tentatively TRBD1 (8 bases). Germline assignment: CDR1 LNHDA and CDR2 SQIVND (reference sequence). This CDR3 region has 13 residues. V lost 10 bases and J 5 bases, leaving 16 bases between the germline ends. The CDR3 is CATSGGGGDTQYF. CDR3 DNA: TGTGCCACCTCAGGGGGCGGGGGAGATACGCAGTATTTT.

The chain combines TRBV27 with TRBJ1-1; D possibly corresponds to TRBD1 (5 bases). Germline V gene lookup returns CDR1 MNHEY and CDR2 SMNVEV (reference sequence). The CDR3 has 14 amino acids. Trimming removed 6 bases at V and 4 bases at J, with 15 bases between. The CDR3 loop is CASSERQSRTEAFF. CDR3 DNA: TGTGCCAGCAGCGAAAGACAGAGTCGCACTGAAGCTTTCTTT.

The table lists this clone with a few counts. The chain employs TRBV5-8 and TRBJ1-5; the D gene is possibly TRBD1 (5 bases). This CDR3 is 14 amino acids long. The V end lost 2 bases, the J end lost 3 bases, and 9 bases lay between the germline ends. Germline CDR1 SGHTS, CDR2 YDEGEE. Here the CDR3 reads CASSFGGYNQPQHF. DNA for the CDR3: TGTGCCAGCAGCTTTGGGGGGTACAATCAGCCCCAGCATTTT.